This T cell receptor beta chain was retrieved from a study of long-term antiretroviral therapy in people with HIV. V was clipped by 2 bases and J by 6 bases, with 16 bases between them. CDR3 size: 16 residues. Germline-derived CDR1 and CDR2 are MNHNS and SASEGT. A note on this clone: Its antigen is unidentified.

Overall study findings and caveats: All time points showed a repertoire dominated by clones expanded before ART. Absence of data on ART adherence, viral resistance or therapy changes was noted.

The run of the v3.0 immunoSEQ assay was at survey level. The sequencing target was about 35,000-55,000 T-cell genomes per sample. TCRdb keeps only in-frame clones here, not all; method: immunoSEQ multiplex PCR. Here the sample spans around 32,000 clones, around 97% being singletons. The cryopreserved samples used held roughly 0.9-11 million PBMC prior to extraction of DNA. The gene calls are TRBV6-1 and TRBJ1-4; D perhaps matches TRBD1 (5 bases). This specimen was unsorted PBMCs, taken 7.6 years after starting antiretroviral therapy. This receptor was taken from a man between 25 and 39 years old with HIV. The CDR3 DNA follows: TGTGCCAGCAGTGAATGGACGAGTCCGGGGGATGAAAAACTGTTTTTT. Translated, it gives CASSEWTSPGDEKLFF.